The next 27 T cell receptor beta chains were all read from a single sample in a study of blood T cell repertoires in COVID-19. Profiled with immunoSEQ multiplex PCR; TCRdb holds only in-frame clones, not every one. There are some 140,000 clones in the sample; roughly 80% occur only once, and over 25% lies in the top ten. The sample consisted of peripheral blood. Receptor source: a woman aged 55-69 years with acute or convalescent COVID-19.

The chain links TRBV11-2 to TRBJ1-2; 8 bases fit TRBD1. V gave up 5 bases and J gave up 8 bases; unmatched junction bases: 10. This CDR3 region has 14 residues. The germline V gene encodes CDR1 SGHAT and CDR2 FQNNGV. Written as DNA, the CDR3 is TGTGCCAGCAGCCTTGGGACAGGTCGCCTGGGCTACACCTTC. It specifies CASSLGTGRLGYTF.

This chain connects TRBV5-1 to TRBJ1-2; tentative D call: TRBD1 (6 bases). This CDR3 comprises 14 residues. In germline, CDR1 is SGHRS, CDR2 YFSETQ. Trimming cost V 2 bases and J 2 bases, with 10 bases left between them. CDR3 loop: CASSLLGTNYGYTF. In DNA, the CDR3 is TGCGCCAGCAGCTTACTCGGGACAAACTATGGCTACACCTTC.

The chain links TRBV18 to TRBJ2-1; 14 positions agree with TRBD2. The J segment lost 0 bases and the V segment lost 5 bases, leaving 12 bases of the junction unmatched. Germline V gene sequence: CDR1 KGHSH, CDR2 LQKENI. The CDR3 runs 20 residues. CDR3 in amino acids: CASSFSGLAGADSSYNEQFF. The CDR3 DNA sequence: TGTGCCAGCTCATTCTCGGGACTAGCGGGGGCCGATAGCTCCTACAATGAGCAGTTCTTC.

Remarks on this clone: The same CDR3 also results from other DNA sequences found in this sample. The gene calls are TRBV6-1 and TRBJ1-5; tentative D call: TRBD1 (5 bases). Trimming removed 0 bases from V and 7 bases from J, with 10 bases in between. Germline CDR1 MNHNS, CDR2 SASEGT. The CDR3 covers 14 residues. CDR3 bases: TGTGCCAGCAGTGAAGCGTGGGGGAGGCAGCCCCAGCATTTT. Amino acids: CASSEAWGRQPQHF.

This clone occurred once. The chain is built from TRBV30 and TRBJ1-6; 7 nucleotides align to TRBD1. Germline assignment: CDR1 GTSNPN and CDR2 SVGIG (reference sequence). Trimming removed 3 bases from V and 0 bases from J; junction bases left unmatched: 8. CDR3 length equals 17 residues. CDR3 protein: CAWSVRQGGSYNSPLHF. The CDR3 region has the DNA TGTGCCTGGAGCGTACGACAGGGCGGCTCCTATAATTCACCCCTCCACTTT.

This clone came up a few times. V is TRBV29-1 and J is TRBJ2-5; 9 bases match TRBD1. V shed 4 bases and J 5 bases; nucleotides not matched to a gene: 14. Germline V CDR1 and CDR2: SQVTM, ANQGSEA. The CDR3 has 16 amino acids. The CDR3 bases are TGCAGCGTTGGGAGGTTGGGACAGGGATTCGGGGAGACCCAGTACTTC. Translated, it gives CSVGRLGQGFGETQYF. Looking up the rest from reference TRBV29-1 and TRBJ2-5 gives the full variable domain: SAVISQKPSRDICQRGTSLTIQCQVDSQVTMMFWYRQQPGQSLTLIATANQGSEATYESGFVIDKFPISRPNLTFSTLTVSNMSPEDSSIYLCSVGRLGQGFGETQYFGPGTRLLVL.

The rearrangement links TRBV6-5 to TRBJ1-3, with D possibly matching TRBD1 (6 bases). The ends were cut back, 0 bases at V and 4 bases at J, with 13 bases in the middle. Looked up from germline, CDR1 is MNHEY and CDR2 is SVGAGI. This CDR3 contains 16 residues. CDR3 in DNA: TGTGCCAGCAGTTACTCGATACAGGGAACAGGAAACACCATATATTTT. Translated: CASSYSIQGTGNTIYF.

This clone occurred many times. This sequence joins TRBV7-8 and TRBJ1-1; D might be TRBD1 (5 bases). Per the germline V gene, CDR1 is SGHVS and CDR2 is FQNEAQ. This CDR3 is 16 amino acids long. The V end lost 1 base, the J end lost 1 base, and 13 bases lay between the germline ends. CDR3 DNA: TGTGCCAGCAGCTTAGGTGCCAGGGCAGCGAACACTGAAGCTTTCTTT. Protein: CASSLGARAANTEAFF. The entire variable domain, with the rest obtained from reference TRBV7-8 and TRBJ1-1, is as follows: GAGVSQSPRYKVAKRGQDVALRCDPISGHVSLFWYQQALGQGPEFLTYFQNEAQLDKSGLPSDRFFAERPEGSVSTLKIQRTQQEDSAVYLCASSLGARAANTEAFFGQGTRLTVV.

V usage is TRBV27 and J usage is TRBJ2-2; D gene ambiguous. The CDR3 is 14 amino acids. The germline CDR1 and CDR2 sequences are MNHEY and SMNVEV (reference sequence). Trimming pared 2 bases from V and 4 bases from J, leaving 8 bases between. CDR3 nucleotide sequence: TGTGCCAGCAGTTTAGGCCCATTCACCGGGGAGCTGTTTTTT. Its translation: CASSLGPFTGELFF.

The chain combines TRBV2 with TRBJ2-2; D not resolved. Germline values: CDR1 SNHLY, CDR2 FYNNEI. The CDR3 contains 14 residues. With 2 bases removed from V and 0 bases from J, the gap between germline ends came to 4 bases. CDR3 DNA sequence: TGTGCCAGCAGTGAAACAACGAACACCGGGGAGCTGTTTTTT. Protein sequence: CASSETTNTGELFF.

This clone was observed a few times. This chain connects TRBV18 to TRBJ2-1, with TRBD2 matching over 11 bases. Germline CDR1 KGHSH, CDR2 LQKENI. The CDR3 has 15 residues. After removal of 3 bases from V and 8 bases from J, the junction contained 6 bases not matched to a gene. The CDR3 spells CASSPPSGGRDEQFF. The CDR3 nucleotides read TGTGCCAGCTCACCGCCTAGCGGGGGGAGGGATGAGCAGTTCTTC.

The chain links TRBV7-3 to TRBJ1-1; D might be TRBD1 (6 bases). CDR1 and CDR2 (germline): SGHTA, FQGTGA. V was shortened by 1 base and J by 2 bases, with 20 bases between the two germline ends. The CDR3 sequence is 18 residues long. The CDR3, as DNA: TGTGCCAGCAGCTTAAAAGGTCGGGTCTGGGGGCAAAACACTGAAGCTTTCTTT. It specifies CASSLKGRVWGQNTEAFF.

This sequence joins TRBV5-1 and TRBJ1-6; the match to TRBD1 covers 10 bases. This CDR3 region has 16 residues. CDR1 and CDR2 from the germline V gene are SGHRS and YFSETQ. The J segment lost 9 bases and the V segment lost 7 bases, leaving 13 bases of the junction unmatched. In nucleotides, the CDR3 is TGCGCCAGCTCCGTGGGACAGGGGTCTTGGGGTTCACCCCTCCACTTT. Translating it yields CASSVGQGSWGSPLHF.

DNA for the CDR3: TGTGCCAGCAGCACAGAGGACAGGGTCACTGAAGCTTTCTTT. Amino acids: CASSTEDRVTEAFF. This sequence joins TRBV5-6 and TRBJ1-1; the match to TRBD1 covers 8 bases. V dropped 4 bases and J dropped 4; count of bases not matched to a gene: 6. There are 14 residues in the CDR3. CDR1 and CDR2 from the germline V gene are SGHDT and YYEEEE.

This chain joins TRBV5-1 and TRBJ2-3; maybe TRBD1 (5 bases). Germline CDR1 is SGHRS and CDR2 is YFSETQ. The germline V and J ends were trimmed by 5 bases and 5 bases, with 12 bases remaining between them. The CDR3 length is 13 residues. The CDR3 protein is CASRDAGLDTQYF. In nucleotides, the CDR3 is TGCGCCAGCAGGGACGCAGGGTTAGATACGCAGTATTTT.

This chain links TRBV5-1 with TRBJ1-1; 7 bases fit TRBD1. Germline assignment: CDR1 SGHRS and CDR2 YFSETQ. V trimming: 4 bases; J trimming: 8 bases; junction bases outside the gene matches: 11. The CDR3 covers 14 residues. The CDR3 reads CASSPGTEGVEAFF. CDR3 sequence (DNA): TGCGCCAGCAGCCCCGGGACAGAGGGTGTGGAAGCTTTCTTT. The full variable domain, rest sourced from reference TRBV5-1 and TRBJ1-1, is KAGVTQTPRYLIKTRGQQVTLSCSPISGHRSVSWYQQTPGQGLQFLFEYFSETQRNKGNFPGRFSGRQFSNSRSEMNVSTLELGDSALYLCASSPGTEGVEAFFGQGTRLTVV.

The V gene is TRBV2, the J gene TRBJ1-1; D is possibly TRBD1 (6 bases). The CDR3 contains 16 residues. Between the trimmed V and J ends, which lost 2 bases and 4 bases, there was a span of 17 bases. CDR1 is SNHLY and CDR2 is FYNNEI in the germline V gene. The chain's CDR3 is CASSERRQAWGTEAFF. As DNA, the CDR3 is TGTGCCAGCAGTGAACGGAGACAGGCCTGGGGCACTGAAGCTTTCTTT.

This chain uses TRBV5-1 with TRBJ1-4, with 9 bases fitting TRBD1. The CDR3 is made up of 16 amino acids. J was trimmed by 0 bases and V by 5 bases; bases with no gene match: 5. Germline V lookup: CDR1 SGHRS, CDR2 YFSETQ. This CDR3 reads CASRRTGDATNEKLFF. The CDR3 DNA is TGCGCCAGCAGACGGACAGGGGATGCAACTAATGAAAAACTGTTTTTT.

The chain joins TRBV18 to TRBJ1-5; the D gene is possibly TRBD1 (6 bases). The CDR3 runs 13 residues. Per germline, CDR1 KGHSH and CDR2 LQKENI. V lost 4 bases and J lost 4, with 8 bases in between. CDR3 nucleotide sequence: TGTGCCAGCTCACTGGACAGAAATCAGCCCCAGCATTTT. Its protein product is CASSLDRNQPQHF.

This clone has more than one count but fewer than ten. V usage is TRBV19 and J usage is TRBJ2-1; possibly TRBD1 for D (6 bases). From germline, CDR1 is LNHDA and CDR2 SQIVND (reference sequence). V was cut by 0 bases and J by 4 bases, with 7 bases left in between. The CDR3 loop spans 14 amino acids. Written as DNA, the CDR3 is TGTGCCAGTAGTATAGATACAGGGTACAATGAGCAGTTCTTC. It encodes CASSIDTGYNEQFF.

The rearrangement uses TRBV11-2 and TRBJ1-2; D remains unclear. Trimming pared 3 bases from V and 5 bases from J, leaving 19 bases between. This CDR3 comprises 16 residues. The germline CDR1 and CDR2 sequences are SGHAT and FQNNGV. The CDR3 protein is CASSFDPYLGLYGYTF. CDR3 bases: TGTGCCAGCAGCTTTGATCCCTATCTCGGTCTGTATGGCTACACCTTC.

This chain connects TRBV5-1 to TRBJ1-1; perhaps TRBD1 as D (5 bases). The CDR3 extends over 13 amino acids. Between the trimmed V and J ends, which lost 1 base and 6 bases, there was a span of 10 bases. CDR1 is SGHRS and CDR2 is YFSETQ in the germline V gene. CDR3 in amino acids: CASSLQGFAEAFF. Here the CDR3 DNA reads TGCGCCAGCAGCTTGCAGGGTTTCGCTGAAGCTTTCTTT.

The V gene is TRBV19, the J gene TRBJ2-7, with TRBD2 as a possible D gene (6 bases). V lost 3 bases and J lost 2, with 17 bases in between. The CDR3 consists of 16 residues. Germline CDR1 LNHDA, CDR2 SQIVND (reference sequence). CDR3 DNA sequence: TGTGCCAGTAGTATTTTTCGGGGGACGGCTGCCTACGAGCAGTACTTC. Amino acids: CASSIFRGTAAYEQYF. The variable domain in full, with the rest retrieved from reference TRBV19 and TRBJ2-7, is DGGITQSPKYLFRKEGQNVTLSCEQNLNHDAMYWYRQDPGQGLRLIYYSQIVNDFQKGDIAEGYSVSREKKESFPLTVTSAQKNPTAFYLCASSIFRGTAAYEQYFGPGTRLTVT.

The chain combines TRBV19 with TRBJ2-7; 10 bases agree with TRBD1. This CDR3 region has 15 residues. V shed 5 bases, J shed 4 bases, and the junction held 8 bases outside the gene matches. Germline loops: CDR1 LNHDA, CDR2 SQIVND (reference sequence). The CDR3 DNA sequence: TGTGCCAGTAGTGGCCCGGGACAGGGGCAATACGAGCAGTACTTC. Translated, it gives CASSGPGQGQYEQYF.

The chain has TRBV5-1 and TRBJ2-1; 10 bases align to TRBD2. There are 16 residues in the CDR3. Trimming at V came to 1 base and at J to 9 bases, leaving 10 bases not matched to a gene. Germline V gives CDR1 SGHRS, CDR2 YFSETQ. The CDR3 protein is CASSLQSSGGLVEQFF. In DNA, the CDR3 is TGCGCCAGCAGCTTGCAATCTAGCGGGGGACTCGTTGAGCAGTTCTTC.

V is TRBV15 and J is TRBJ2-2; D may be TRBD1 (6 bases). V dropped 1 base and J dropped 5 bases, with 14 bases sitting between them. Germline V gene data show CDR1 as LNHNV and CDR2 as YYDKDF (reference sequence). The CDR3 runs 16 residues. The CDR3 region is CATSRAARGFTGELFF. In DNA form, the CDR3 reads TGTGCCACCAGCAGAGCCGCCAGGGGTTTTACCGGGGAGCTGTTTTTT.

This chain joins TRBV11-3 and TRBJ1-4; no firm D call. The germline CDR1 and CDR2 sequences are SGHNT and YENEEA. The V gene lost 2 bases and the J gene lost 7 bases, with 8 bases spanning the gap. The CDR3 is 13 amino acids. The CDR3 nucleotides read TGTGCCAGCAGCTTACGGGGATCTGAAAAACTGTTTTTT. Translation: CASSLRGSEKLFF.